This T cell receptor beta chain was observed in a study of naive CD8 T cells in extremely preterm neonates. Study-level results: Shared CDR3 nucleotide sequences: preterm roughly 2.7%, term approximately 0.4%, children 0.025% to 0.035%, adults roughly 0.01%.

Regarding this clone: Antigen unknown.

The germline CDR1 and CDR2 sequences are SEHNR and FQNEAQ (reference sequence). CDR3 length: 13 amino acids. The ends were cut back, 1 base at V and 6 bases at J, with 9 bases in the middle. The repertoire was sequenced with immunoSEQ multiplex PCR; TCRdb's copy has only in-frame clones and lacks some. The table includes roughly 5,000 clones, about 97% detected once. This receptor was taken from a human donor in good health. V and J are TRBV7-9 and TRBJ1-2, with D unclear. The sample was naive CD8+ T cells from blood. The CDR3 here is CASSLDYQNGYTF. CDR3 sequence (DNA): TGTGCCAGCAGCTTAGATTATCAGAATGGCTACACCTTC.